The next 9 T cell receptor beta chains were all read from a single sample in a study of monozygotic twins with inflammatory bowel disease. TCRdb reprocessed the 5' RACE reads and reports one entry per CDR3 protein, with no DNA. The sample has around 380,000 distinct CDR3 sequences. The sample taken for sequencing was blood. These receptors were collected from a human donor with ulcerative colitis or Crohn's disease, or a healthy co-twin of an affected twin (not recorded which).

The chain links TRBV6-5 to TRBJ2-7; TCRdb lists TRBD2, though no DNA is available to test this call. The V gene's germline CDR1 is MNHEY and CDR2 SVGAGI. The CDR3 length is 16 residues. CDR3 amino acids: CASSYQGGSGTYEQYF.

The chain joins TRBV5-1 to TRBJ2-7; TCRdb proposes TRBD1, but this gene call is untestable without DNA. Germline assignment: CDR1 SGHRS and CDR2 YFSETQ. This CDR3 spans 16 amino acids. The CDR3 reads CASSSSGTGLSYEQYF.

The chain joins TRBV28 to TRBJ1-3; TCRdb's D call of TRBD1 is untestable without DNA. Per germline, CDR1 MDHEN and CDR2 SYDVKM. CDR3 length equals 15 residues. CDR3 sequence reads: CASSGDNVSGNTIYF.

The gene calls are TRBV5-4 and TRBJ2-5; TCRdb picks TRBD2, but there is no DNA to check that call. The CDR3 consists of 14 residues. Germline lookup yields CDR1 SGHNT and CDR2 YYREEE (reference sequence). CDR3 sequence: CASRIAGVLETQYF.

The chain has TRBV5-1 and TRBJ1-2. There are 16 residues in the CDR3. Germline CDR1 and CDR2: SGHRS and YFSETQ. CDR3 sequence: CASSLEPQRTNYGYTF.

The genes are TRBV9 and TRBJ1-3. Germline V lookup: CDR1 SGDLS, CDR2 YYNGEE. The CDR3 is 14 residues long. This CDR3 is CASSVSEFGNTIYF.

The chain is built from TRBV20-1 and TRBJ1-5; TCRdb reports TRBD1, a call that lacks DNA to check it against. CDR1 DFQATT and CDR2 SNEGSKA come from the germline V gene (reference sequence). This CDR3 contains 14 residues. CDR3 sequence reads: CSAKGTGGNQPQHF.

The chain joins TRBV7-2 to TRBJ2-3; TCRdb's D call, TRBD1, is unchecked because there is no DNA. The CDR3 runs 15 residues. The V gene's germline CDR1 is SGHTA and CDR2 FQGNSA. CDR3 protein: CASSGPGQGINTQYF.

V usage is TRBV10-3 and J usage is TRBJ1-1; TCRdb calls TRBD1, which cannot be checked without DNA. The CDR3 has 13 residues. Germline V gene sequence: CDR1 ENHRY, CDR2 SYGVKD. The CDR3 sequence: CAITTGMNTEAFF.